This section outlines one T cell receptor (beta chain) sequence together with its context. Its antigen remains unknown. The data originate from a study of T-cell reconstitution after alpha-beta-depleted transplantation in children. Study outcomes and limitations: In patients about two months after transplant, alpha-beta T cells reportedly arose from several hundred expanded graft clones. At one year after transplant, newly produced T cells mostly accounted for T-cell counts and diversity. The high TCRbeta diversity at day 60 in some patients came from surviving recipient T cells and thymic progenitors.

Germline V lookup: CDR1 SGHRS, CDR2 YFSETQ. The V end lost 6 bases, the J end lost 4 bases, and 16 bases lay between the germline ends. This CDR3 is built from 14 residues. Unique molecular identifiers were incorporated during preparation of the TCRbeta library. TCRdb fed the PCR reads into MiXCR, producing one record per CDR3 protein. The sample holds about 830,000 distinct CDR3 sequences; approximately 15% are singletons and the top ten take approximately 5%. Here the sequenced sample was PBMCs, mostly from graft donor cells, taken 360 days after TCRalphabeta/CD19-depleted stem cell transplant. The V and J genes are TRBV5-1 and TRBJ1-1; a possible D gene is TRBD1 (5 bases). This sequence was found in a male patient younger than 18 who had a stem cell transplant for acute lymphoblastic leukemia, so the T cells may come from the graft donor. The CDR3 protein is CASTRLDSVTEAFF. In DNA form, the CDR3 reads TGCGCCAGCACCCGATTAGACAGCGTCACTGAAGCTTTCTTT.